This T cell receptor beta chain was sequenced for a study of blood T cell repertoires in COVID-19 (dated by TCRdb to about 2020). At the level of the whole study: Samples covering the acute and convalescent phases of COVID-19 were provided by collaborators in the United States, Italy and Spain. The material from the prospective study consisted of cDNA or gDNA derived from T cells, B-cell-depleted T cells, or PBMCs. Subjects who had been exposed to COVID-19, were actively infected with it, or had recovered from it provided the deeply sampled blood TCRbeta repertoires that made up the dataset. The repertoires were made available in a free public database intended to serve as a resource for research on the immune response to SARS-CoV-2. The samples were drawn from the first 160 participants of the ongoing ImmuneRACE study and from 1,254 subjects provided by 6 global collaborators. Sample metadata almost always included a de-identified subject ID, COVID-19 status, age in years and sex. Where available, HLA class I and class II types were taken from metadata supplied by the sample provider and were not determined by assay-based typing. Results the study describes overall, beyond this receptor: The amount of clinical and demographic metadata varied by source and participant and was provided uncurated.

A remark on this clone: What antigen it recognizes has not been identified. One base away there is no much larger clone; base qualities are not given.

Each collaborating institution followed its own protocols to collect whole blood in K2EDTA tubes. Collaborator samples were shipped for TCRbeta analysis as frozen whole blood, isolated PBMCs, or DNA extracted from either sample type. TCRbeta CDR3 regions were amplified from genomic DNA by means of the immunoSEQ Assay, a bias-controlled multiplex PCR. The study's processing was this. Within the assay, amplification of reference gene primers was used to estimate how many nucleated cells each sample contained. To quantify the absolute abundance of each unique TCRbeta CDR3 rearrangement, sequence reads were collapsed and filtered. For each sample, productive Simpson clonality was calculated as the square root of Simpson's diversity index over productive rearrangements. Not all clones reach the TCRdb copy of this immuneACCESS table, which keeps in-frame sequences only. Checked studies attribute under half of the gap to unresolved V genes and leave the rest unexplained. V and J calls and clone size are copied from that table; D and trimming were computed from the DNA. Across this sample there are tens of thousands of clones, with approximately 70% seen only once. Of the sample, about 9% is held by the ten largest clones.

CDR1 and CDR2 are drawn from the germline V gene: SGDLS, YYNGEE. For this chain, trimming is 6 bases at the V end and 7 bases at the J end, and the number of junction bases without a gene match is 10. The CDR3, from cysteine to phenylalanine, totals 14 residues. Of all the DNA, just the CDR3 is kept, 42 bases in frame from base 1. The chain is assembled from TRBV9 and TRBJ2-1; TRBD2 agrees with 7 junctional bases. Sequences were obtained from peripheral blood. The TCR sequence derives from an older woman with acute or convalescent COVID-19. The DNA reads TGTGCCAGCAAAGCGGGAATCGGGGGGAATGAGCAGTTCTTC. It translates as CASKAGIGGNEQFF. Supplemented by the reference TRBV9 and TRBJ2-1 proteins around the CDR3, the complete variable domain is DSGVTQTPKHLITATGQRVTLRCSPRSGDLSVYWYQQSLDQGLQFLIQYYNGEERAKGNILERFSAQQFPDLHSELNLSSLELGDSALYFCASKAGIGGNEQFFGPGTRLTVL.